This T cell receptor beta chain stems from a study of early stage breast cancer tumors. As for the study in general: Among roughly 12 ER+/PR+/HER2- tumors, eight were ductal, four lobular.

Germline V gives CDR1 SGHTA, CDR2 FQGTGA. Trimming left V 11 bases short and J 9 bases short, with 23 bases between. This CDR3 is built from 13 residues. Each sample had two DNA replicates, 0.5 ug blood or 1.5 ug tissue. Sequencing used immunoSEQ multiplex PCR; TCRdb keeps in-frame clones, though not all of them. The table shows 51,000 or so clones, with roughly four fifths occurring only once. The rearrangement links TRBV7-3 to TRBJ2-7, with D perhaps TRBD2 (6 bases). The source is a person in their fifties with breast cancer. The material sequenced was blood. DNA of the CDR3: TGTGCCGGAGGGTCCGGCGTGGGGGGTCTGCAGTACTTC. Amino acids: CAGGSGVGGLQYF.